This entry concerns a single T cell receptor beta chain. The CDR3 length is 14 residues. Germline V gene lookup returns CDR1 SGHNT and CDR2 YYREEE (reference sequence). V was pared by 5 bases and J by 6 bases, with 9 bases of the junction left unmatched. This entry belongs to a study of blood T cell repertoires in COVID-19. Across the study: The United States, Italy and Spain supplied acute and convalescent COVID-19 samples.

Authors' analysis steps: Nucleated cell number was recorded as an estimate derived from reference gene primer amplification. Generated by immunoSEQ multiplex PCR, the TCRdb table keeps only in-frame clones and is missing some. That table is the source of V, J and clone size, and D and trimming were worked out from the DNA. The table includes roughly 300,000 clones, 91% detected once. The source of this sequence is a woman aged 25-40 years with COVID-19, enrolled during active disease. Input material: peripheral blood. The rearrangement links TRBV5-4 to TRBJ1-1, with 8 bases aligning to TRBD1. The CDR3 sequence: CASSQEDRDAEAFF. For the CDR3, the DNA is TGTGCCAGCAGTCAAGAGGACAGGGACGCTGAAGCTTTCTTT.